This T cell receptor (beta chain) stems from a study of vaccination and CD4 T cells after COVID-19. Study in general: Cultures serving as controls received a peptide pool (CEFX or HIV-1 Nef) or no peptide.

The CDR3 loop spans 13 amino acids. The germline gives CDR1 LNHDA, CDR2 SQIVND (reference sequence). Trimming stripped 2 bases from V and 4 bases from J, with 8 bases between. This clonotype appeared a few times. What it binds is unknown. The treatment was: roughly 10-day PBMC culture with coronavirus spike peptide pools or control peptides (ViraFEST assay). Peptide-pool expansion of antigen-specific T cells preceded TCR sequencing in ViraFEST. A half-volume replacement of the medium with fresh IL-2 medium was performed on days 3 and 7. The study, taken as a whole, reports: Researchers looked at relatively few convalescent patients and had no early post-infection timepoints.

The Oncomine TCR Beta short-read assay generated sequence data from the DNA of cultured CD4+ T cells. TCRdb reanalysed the PCR reads using MiXCR and keeps one entry per CDR3 protein. The sample has over 20,000 distinct CDR3 sequences; about 50% are singletons. This sequence originates from a human donor who had recovered from COVID-19. The sequencing input was CD4+ T cells from blood, cultured in vitro. V gene TRBV19 combines with J gene TRBJ1-2; D is perhaps TRBD1 (5 bases). CDR3 nucleotides: TGTGCCAGTAGTATACCAGGGCCCTATGGCTACACCTTC. Translated, it gives CASSIPGPYGYTF.